The T cell receptor (beta chain) under discussion was sequenced for a study of CD8 T cells in Susac syndrome. TCR beta was sequenced from blood CD8+ and CD4+ T cells. The diagnostic criteria for definite or probable disease, as recently defined, were met by the patients with Susac syndrome. The sample holds one count of this clonotype. RNA amounts of roughly 0.45 to 1 ug underwent reverse transcription with random hexamers. TCRdb redid the calling of the immunoSEQ multiplex PCR reads with MiXCR, one entry per CDR3 protein. The sample has 150,000 to 200,000 distinct CDR3 sequences; approximately 94% are singletons. The receptor comes from a human donor with Susac syndrome. Specimen: CD4+ T cells from PBMCs.

Here the CDR3 DNA reads TGTGCCAGCAGCCAAGGTGCGGGGCCGACCTACGAGCAGTACTTC. Its protein is CASSQGAGPTYEQYF. The chain recombines TRBV3-1 with TRBJ2-7, with a tentative D call TRBD2 (6 bases). V was cut by 1 base and J by 2 bases, with 12 bases left in between. CDR1 and CDR2 from the germline V gene are LGHDT and YNNKEL (reference sequence). This CDR3 has 15 residues.